The 10 T cell receptor beta chains listed next were all sequenced from one sample in a study of OX40 agonist ivuxolimab in advanced cancers. Some clones are missing from TCRdb's copy, which holds only in-frame ones; the method was immunoSEQ multiplex PCR. The sample holds some 30,000 clones, more than 80% seen once. The sequencing here drew on CD4+ or CD8+ T cells sorted from blood, taken in a trial of the OX40 agonist ivuxolimab. The receptors were sampled from an adult with an advanced solid tumor such as melanoma, head and neck, liver or kidney cancer.

The chain joins TRBV7-3 to TRBJ2-3; D is unclear. Per germline, CDR1 SGHTA and CDR2 FQGTGA. This CDR3 comprises 14 residues. V was cut by 0 bases and J by 2 bases, with 6 bases left in between. CDR3 residues: CASSLTGYTDTQYF. The CDR3 DNA reads as TGTGCCAGCAGCTTAACTGGCTACACAGATACGCAGTATTTT.

The V and J genes are TRBV7-8 and TRBJ2-1, with a weak D call TRBD2 (6 bases). Between the trimmed V and J ends, which lost 1 base and 12 bases, there was a span of 7 bases. CDR1 is SGHVS and CDR2 is FQNEAQ in the germline V gene. There are 11 residues in the CDR3. The CDR3 DNA follows: TGTGCCAGCAGCTTAGTCGGGGGGCAGTTCTTC. It is translated as CASSLVGGQFF.

The chain combines TRBV7-9 with TRBJ1-4, with no clear D. This CDR3 is built from 15 residues. Germline assignment: CDR1 SEHNR and CDR2 FQNEAQ (reference sequence). Trimming removed 5 bases from V and 4 bases from J, with 14 bases in between. The CDR3 DNA sequence: TGTGCCAGCAGCGCCGACCCCGGTTATAATGAAAAACTGTTTTTT. It yields the protein CASSADPGYNEKLFF.

In this sample, this clone is medium-sized. The chain employs TRBV2 and TRBJ2-4; D uncertain. The ends were cut back, 6 bases at V and 2 bases at J, with 14 bases in the middle. The CDR3 has 15 residues. In germline, CDR1 is SNHLY, CDR2 FYNNEI. The CDR3 coding sequence is TGTGCCAGCAGGACCCTGGCTGATACCAAAAACATTCAGTACTTC. Translation gives CASRTLADTKNIQYF.

The chain joins TRBV5-1 to TRBJ2-3, with 9 nucleotides matching TRBD2. Germline CDR1 and CDR2: SGHRS and YFSETQ. The CDR3 has 14 amino acids. V was pared by 7 bases and J by 0 bases, with 3 bases of the junction left unmatched. CDR3 amino acids: CASGGGDSTDTQYF. The DNA of the CDR3 is TGCGCCAGCGGCGGGGGGGACAGCACAGATACGCAGTATTTT.

The genes are TRBV29-1 and TRBJ1-1; no clear D. The germline CDR1 and CDR2 sequences are SQVTM and ANQGSEA. This CDR3 comprises 12 residues. V was cut by 0 bases and J by 6 bases, with 8 bases left in between. The CDR3 bases are TGCAGCGTTGAAGACGATGGCGCTGAAGCTTTCTTT. Encoded protein: CSVEDDGAEAFF.

V and J are TRBV27 and TRBJ1-2, with D unresolved. V was pared by 4 bases and J by 8 bases, with 14 bases between. There are 13 residues in the CDR3. Germline assignment: CDR1 MNHEY and CDR2 SMNVEV (reference sequence). The DNA for the CDR3 is TGTGCCAGCAGTTCCGCGGGAAGGGTGGGCTACACCTTC. Protein: CASSSAGRVGYTF.

This sequence joins TRBV4-1 and TRBJ1-2; D is unclear. This CDR3 is 15 amino acids long. Germline lookup yields CDR1 MGHRA and CDR2 YSYEKL. Between the trimmed V and J ends, which lost 4 bases and 4 bases, there was a span of 16 bases. CDR3 protein: CASSPEAGSGYGYTF. DNA for the CDR3: TGCGCCAGCAGCCCGGAGGCCGGCTCGGGCTATGGCTACACCTTC.

This clone was seen just once. This sequence joins TRBV11-2 and TRBJ2-7, with 12 positions matching TRBD1. CDR1 SGHAT and CDR2 FQNNGV come from the germline V gene. The CDR3 loop spans 18 amino acids. Unmatched junction bases numbered 15, after V lost 5 bases and J lost 4 bases. As DNA, the CDR3 is TGTGCCAGCAGCCCTATGGGGACAGGGGGCAAAGACGGGTACGAGCAGTACTTC. Translated: CASSPMGTGGKDGYEQYF.

The gene calls are TRBV18 and TRBJ1-4; the D is unclear. The CDR3 spans 15 residues. Germline CDR1 reads KGHSH; CDR2 reads LQKENI. Trimming stripped 6 bases from V and 6 bases from J, with 17 bases between. The CDR3 DNA follows: TGTGCCAGCTCTCCCACTAGGGTTTTGGATGAAAAACTGTTTTTT. Protein: CASSPTRVLDEKLFF.